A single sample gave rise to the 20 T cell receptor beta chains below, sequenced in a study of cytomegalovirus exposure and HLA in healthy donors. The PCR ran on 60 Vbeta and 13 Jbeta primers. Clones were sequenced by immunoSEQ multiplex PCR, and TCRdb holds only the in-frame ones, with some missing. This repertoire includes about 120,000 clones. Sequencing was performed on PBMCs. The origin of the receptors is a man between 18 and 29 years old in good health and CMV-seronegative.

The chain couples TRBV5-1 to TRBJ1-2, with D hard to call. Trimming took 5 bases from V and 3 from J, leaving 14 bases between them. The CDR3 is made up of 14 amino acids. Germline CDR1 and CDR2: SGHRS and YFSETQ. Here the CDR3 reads CASRPGEPYYGYTF. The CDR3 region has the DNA TGCGCCAGCAGGCCGGGTGAGCCCTACTATGGCTACACCTTC.

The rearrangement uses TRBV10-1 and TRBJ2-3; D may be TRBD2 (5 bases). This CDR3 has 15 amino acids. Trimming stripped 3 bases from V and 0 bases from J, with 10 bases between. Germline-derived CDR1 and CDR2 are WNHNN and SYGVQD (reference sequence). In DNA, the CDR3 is TGCGCCAGCAGTGAAACTTCGGGGAGCACAGATACGCAGTATTTT. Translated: CASSETSGSTDTQYF.

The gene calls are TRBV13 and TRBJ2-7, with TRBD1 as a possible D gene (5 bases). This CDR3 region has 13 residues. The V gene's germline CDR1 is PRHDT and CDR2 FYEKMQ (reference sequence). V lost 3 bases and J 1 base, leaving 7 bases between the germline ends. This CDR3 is CASSFQGSYEQYF. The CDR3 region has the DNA TGTGCCAGCAGCTTTCAGGGATCCTACGAGCAGTACTTC.

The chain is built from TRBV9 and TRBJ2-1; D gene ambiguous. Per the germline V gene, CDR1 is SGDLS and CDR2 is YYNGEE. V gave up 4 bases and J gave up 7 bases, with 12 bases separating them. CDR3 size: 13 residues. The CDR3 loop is CASSHPTSNEQFF. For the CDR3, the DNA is TGTGCCAGCAGCCATCCTACGTCGAATGAGCAGTTCTTC.

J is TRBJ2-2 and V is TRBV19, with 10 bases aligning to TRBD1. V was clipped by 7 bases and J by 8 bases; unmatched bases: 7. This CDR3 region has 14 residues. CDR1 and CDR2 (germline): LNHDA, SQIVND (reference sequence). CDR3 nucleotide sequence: TGTGCCAGTACCTCCGGACAGGGGGTTGGGGAGCTGTTTTTT. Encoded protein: CASTSGQGVGELFF.

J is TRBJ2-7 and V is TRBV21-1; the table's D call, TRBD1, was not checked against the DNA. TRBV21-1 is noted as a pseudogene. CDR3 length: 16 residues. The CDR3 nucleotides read TGTGCCAGCAGCAAAGCGCTTTTGGACAGGGGGAACGAGCAGTACTTC. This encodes CASSKALLDRGNEQYF.

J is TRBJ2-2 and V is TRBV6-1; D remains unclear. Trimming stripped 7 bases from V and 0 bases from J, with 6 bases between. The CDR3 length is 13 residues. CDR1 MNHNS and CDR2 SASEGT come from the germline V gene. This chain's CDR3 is CASTLANTGELFF. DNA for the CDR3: TGTGCCAGCACCCTAGCGAACACCGGGGAGCTGTTTTTT.

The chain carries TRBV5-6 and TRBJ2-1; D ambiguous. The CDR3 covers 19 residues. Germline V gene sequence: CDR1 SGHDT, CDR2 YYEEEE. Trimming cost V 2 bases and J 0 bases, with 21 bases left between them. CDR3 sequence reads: CASSFSWRSSPSSYNEQFF. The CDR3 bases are TGTGCCAGCAGCTTTTCCTGGCGGTCGTCCCCGAGCTCCTACAATGAGCAGTTCTTC.

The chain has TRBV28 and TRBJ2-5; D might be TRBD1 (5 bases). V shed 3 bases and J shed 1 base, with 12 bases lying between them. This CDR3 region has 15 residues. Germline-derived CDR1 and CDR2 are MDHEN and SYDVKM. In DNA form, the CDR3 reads TGTGCCAGCAGTTTTATGGGGCGCCTCCAAGAGACCCAGTACTTC. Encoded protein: CASSFMGRLQETQYF.

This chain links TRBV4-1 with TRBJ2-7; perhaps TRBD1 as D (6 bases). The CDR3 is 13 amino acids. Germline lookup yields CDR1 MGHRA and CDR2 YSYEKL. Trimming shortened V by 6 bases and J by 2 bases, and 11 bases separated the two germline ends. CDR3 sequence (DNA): TGCGCCAGCAGTTACGGACAGACCTACGAGCAGTACTTC. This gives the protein CASSYGQTYEQYF.

The CDR3 here is CASSYSPMTRGTDTQYF. The DNA for the CDR3 is TGTGCCAGCAGCTACTCCCCGATGACTAGAGGCACAGATACGCAGTATTTT. V and J are TRBV7-2 and TRBJ2-3, with D perhaps TRBD2 (6 bases). CDR3 length: 17 amino acids. Trimming cost V 4 bases and J 1 base, with 18 bases left between them. Germline assignment: CDR1 SGHTA and CDR2 FQGNSA.

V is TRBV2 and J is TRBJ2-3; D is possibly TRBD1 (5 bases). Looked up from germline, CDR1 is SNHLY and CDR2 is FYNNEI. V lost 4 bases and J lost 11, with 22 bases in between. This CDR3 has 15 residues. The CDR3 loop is CASSVDSNTVGKQYF. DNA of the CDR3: TGTGCCAGCAGTGTTGACAGTAATACCGTAGGGAAGCAGTATTTT.

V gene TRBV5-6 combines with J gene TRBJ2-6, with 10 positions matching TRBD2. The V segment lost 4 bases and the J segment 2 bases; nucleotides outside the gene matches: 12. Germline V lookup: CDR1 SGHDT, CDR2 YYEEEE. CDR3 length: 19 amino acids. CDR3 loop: CASSDPLAGGGPGANVLTF. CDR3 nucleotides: TGTGCCAGCAGCGACCCCTTAGCGGGAGGAGGCCCTGGGGCCAACGTCCTGACTTTC. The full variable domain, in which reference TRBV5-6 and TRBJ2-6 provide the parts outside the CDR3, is DAGVTQSPTHLIKTRGQQVTLRCSPKSGHDTVSWYQQALGQGPQFIFQYYEEEERQRGNFPDRFSGHQFPNYSSELNVNALLLGDSALYLCASSDPLAGGGPGANVLTFGAGSRLTVL.

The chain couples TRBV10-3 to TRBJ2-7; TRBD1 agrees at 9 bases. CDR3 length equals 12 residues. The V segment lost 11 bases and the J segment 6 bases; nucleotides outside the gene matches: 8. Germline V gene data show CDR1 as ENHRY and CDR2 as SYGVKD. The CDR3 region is CASGDRAIEQYF. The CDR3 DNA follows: TGTGCCTCCGGGGACAGGGCCATCGAGCAGTACTTC.

The CDR3 nucleotides are TGTGCCAGCAGCTCACAGGGGGCGAACAATCAGCCCCAGCATTTT. Protein sequence: CASSSQGANNQPQHF. The V gene is TRBV7-9, the J gene TRBJ1-5, with 9 bases fitting TRBD1. Looked up from germline, CDR1 is SEHNR and CDR2 is FQNEAQ (reference sequence). With 4 bases clipped from V and 3 bases from J, the junction kept 4 bases outside the gene matches. The CDR3 is made up of 15 amino acids.

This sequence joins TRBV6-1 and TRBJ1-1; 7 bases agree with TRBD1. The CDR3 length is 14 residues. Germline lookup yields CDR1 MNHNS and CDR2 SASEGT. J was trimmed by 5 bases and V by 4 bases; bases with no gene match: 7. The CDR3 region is CASSAQTGRTEAFF. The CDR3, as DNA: TGTGCCAGCAGTGCCCAGACAGGGAGGACTGAAGCTTTCTTT.

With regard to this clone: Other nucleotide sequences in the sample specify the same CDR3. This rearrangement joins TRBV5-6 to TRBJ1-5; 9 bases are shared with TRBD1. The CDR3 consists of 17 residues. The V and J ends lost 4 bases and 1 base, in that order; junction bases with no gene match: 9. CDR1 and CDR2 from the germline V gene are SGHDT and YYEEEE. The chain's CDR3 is CASSLRDRENSNQPQHF. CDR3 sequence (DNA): TGTGCCAGCAGCCTCCGGGACAGGGAGAACAGCAATCAGCCCCAGCATTTT.

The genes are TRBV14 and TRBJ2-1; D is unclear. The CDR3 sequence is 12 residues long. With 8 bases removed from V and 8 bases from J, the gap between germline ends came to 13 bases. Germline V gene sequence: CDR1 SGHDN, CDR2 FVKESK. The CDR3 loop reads CASGVGGDEQFF. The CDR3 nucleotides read TGTGCCAGCGGAGTAGGTGGTGATGAGCAGTTCTTC.

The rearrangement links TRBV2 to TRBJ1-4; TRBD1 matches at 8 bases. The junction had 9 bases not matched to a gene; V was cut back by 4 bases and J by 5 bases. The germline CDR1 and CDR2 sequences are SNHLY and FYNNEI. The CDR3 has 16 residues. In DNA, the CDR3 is TGTGCCAGCAGTGTAGGACAGGGAAGATGGAATGAAAAACTGTTTTTT. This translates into CASSVGQGRWNEKLFF.

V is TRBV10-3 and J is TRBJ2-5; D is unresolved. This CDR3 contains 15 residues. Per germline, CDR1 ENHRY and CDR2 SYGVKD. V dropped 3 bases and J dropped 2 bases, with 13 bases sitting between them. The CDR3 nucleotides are TGTGCCATCAGTGATCGGCAGGCTGAACAAGAGACCCAGTACTTC. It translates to CAISDRQAEQETQYF.